The 10 T cell receptor beta chains in this list originate from one sample, sequenced in a study of long-term antiretroviral therapy in people with HIV (dated 2022 in TCRdb). The immunoSEQ hsTCRB v3.0 assay was used at survey level resolution to sequence the TRB variable region. Entries here come from immuneACCESS through TCRdb and include only in-frame sequences with V and J called. Some clones fail to appear in such tables; in the studies checked, an unresolved V gene covers under half of the shortfall, and the cause of the remainder is unknown. The sample records tens of thousands of clones, roughly 96% of which are singletons. The ten largest make up 7.5% to 9% of the sample. This specimen consisted of unsorted PBMCs, obtained more than 6 years after starting antiretroviral therapy. All receptors come from a man younger than 40 with HIV.

This rearrangement joins TRBV28 to TRBJ1-2; D uncertain. The V end lost 3 bases, the J end lost 0 bases, and 11 bases lay between the germline ends. Germline V gene sequence: CDR1 MDHEN, CDR2 SYDVKM. The CDR3 totals 15 residues. The CDR3: CASSFGSFSNYGYTF. In DNA form, the CDR3 reads TGTGCCAGCAGTTTTGGGTCCTTTTCTAACTATGGCTACACCTTC.

On this clone: The DNA is omitted, as the CDR3 cannot be located on it reliably, and the CDR3 follows TCRdb's listing. Here the CDR3 reads CASSQAWGQGAQKHF. The J gene is TRBJ2-7, the V gene TRBV4-1; whether TRBD1, the table's D call, matches the DNA was not checked. The CDR3 numbers 15 amino acids, ends counted. The V gene's germline CDR1 is MGHRA and CDR2 YSYEKL.

CDR3: CASSQVEARGHATNEKLFF. Written as DNA, the CDR3 is TGTGCCAGCAGCCAAGTTGAGGCCAGGGGACATGCAACTAATGAAAAACTGTTTTTT. This chain links TRBV4-2 with TRBJ1-4; perhaps TRBD1 as D (6 bases). Germline CDR1 is LGHNA and CDR2 is YNFKEQ. The CDR3 sequence is 19 residues long. Trimming stripped 1 base from V and 0 bases from J, with 18 bases between.

The V and J genes are TRBV19 and TRBJ1-5; D unclear. This CDR3 is 15 amino acids long. CDR1 LNHDA and CDR2 SQIVND come from the germline V gene (reference sequence). Between the trimmed V and J ends, which lost 3 bases and 2 bases, there was a span of 11 bases. The CDR3 sequence is CASSIIYGGNQPQHF. For the CDR3, the DNA is TGTGCCAGTAGTATTATATACGGTGGCAATCAGCCCCAGCATTTT.

This chain connects TRBV29-1 to TRBJ1-2; 9 bases agree with TRBD1. The CDR3 runs 16 residues. Germline lookup yields CDR1 SQVTM and CDR2 ANQGSEA. V was pared by 1 base and J by 6 bases, with 12 bases of the junction left unmatched. CDR3 bases: TGCAGCGTTGAAGCCTCCGGGACAGGGAGGTTGCATGGCTACACCTTC. It translates to CSVEASGTGRLHGYTF.

This clone has just one count. The J gene is TRBJ2-7, the V gene TRBV7-9, with 8 bases fitting TRBD1. CDR1 is SEHNR, CDR2 FQNEAQ, per germline (reference sequence). Trimming removed 2 bases from V and 3 bases from J; junction bases left unmatched: 6. This CDR3 is 15 amino acids long. The CDR3 loop is CASSLSGGGYYEQYF. As DNA, the CDR3 is TGTGCCAGCAGCTTATCAGGGGGCGGTTACTACGAGCAGTACTTC.

The genes are TRBV4-1 and TRBJ2-7, with D possibly being TRBD2 (6 bases). V shed 0 bases and J shed 6 bases, with 18 bases lying between them. Per germline, CDR1 MGHRA and CDR2 YSYEKL. The CDR3 is 16 residues long. CDR3 amino acids: CASSQDGVGRGGEQYF. Here the CDR3 DNA reads TGCGCCAGCAGCCAAGACGGGGTCGGGAGAGGCGGCGAGCAGTACTTC.

The J gene is TRBJ2-3, the V gene TRBV6-5; 7 bases line up with TRBD2. The germline gives CDR1 MNHEY, CDR2 SVGAGI. The CDR3 has 15 residues. Trimming cost V 0 bases and J 3 bases; bases outside gene matches: 3. CDR3 sequence (DNA): TGTGCCAGCAGTTACTCGCCGGGACTAACAGATACGCAGTATTTT. Protein product: CASSYSPGLTDTQYF.

This clone was counted only a few times. The chain couples TRBV6-4 to TRBJ2-1; D remains ambiguous. The V end was cut by 2 bases, the J end by 4 bases, with 12 bases between. This CDR3 is 15 amino acids long. The germline V gene encodes CDR1 MRHNA and CDR2 SNTAGT. The CDR3 DNA reads TGTGCCAGCAGTGACACGGTAGCTGATTACAATGAGCAGTTCTTC. It encodes CASSDTVADYNEQFF.

The rearrangement uses TRBV27 and TRBJ2-7; tentatively, D is TRBD1 (5 bases). The V gene lost 4 bases and the J gene lost 2 bases, with 9 bases spanning the gap. This CDR3 contains 13 residues. Germline CDR1 is MNHEY and CDR2 is SMNVEV (reference sequence). The CDR3 protein is CASSWQGAYEQYF. DNA for the CDR3: TGTGCCAGCAGTTGGCAGGGTGCCTACGAGCAGTACTTC.